This TCR beta chain was sequenced for a study of CD8+ T cells in alopecia areata. This sample's treatment: oral pan-JAK inhibitor, 5-10 mg twice daily. This clone was detected a few times. cDNA reverse transcribed from extracted RNA served as the sequencing template. The assay was immunoSEQ multiplex PCR, and TCRdb's table has in-frame clones only and misses some. In the table there are roughly 190,000 clones, 50% to 60% of which are singletons. The V segment lost 5 bases and the J segment 5 bases; nucleotides outside the gene matches: 10. The germline CDR1 and CDR2 sequences are SQVTM and ANQGSEA. This CDR3 is 15 amino acids long.

The chain employs TRBV29-1 and TRBJ2-3; TRBD2 matches at 10 bases. The sample in question was CD4+ T cells sorted from blood, obtained at week 4, from a patient treated with tofacitinib. The TCR comes from a human donor with alopecia areata. For the CDR3, the DNA is TGCAGCGTTTCCACCAGCGGGGGGGCCGGAGATACGCAGTATTTT. Translated, it gives CSVSTSGGAGDTQYF.